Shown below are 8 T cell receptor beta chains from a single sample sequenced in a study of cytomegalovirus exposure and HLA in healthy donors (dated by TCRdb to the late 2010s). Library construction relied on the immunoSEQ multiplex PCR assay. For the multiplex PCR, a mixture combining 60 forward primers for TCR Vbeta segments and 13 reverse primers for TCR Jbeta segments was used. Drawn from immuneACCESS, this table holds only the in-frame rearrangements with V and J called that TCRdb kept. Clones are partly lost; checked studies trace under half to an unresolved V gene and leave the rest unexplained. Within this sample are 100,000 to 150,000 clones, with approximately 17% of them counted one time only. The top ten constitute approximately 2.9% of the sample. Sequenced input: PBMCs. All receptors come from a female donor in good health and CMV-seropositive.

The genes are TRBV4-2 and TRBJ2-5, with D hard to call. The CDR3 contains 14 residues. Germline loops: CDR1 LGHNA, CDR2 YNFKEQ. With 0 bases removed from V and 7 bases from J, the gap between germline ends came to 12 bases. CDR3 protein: CASSQDWSVATQYF. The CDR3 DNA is TGTGCCAGCAGCCAAGATTGGTCAGTTGCGACCCAGTACTTC.

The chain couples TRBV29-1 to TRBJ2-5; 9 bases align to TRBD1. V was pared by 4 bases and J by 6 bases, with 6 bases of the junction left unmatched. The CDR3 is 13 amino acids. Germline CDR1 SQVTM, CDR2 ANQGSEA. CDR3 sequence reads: CSVGGQGGKTQYF. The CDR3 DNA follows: TGCAGCGTTGGGGGACAGGGAGGGAAGACCCAGTACTTC.

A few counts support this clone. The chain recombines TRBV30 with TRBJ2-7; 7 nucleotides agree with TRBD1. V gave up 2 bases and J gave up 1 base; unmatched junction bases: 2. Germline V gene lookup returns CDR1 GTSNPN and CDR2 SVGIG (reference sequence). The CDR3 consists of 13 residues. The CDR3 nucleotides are TGTGCCTGGAGTCGGGACAGTTCCTACGAGCAGTACTTC. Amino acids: CAWSRDSSYEQYF.

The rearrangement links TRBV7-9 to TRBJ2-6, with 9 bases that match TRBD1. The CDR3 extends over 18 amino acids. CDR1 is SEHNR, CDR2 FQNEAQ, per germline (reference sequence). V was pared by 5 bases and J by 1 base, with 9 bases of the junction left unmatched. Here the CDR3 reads CASSLHGTGTSGANVLTF. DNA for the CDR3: TGTGCCAGCAGCCTACATGGGACAGGGACGTCTGGGGCCAACGTCCTGACTTTC.

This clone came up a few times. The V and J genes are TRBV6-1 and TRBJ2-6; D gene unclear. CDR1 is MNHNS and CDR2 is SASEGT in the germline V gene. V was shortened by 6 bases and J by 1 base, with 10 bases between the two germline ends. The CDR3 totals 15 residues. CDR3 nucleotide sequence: TGTGCCAGCAGCAATCTGAGATCTGGGGCCAACGTCCTGACTTTC. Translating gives CASSNLRSGANVLTF.

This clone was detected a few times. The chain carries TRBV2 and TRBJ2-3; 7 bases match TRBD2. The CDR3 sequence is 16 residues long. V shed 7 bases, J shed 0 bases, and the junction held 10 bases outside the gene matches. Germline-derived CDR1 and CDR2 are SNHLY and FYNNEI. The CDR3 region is CASMRLAASSTDTQYF. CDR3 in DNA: TGTGCCAGCATGAGACTAGCAGCCTCTAGCACAGATACGCAGTATTTT.

In nucleotides, the CDR3 is TGTGCTAGTGCCCCTTCGACTCTAGCGGGAGGGGATGAGCAGTTCTTC. It is translated as CASAPSTLAGGDEQFF. The chain links TRBV12-5 to TRBJ2-1; TRBD2 matches at 12 bases. There are 16 residues in the CDR3. Germline-derived CDR1 and CDR2 are LGHNT and FRNRAP. V shed 7 bases, J shed 8 bases, and the junction held 12 bases outside the gene matches.

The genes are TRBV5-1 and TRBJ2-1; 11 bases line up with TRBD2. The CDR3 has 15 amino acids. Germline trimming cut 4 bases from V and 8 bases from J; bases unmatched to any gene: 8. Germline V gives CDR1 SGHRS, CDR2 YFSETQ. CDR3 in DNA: TGCGCCAGCAGCCAGACTAGCGGGGTTCTCGATGAGCAGTTCTTC. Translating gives CASSQTSGVLDEQFF.